Listed below are T cell receptor beta chains from one sample, sequenced in a study of response to subunit inactivated influenza vaccine. TCRdb re-analysed the RT-PCR reads in MiXCR, keeping a single row per CDR3 protein. This sample has 500,000 to 600,000 distinct CDR3 sequences; around 15% occur once, and the top ten carry over 8.5%. The specimen comprised PBMCs from blood, sampled roughly 12 days after vaccination. All receptors come from a man aged 50 or older who received an inactivated influenza vaccine. Both conserved end residues are part of each CDR3. D genes are given only for firm matches. The size of a clone is reported for some rows only, either as once, few or many, or as a class for expanded clones.

d_call | j_call | clone_size | v_call | cdr3_aa | cdr3_nt
TRBD2 | TRBJ2-5 | few | TRBV29-1 | CSVEGGGETQYF | TGCAGCGTTGAGGGCGGGGGAGAGACCCAGTACTTC
TRBD1 | TRBJ1-2 | NA | TRBV6-2/TRBV6-3 | CASSSRFRPGQGAYGYTF | TGTGCCAGCAGTTCCCGCTTCAGACCTGGACAGGGCGCCTATGGCTACACCTTC
NA | TRBJ2-1 | few | TRBV20-1 | CSAGGSGYNEQFF | TGCAGTGCAGGGGGGAGCGGCTACAATGAGCAGTTCTTC
NA | TRBJ1-5 | few | TRBV19 | CASSAGLPSQPQHF | TGTGCCAGTAGTGCGGGACTCCCAAGTCAGCCCCAGCATTTT
TRBD1 | TRBJ2-2 | few | TRBV5-1 | CASSSGVIGGANTGELFF | TGCGCCAGCAGCTCTGGTGTGATAGGGGGCGCGAACACCGGGGAGCTGTTTTTT
NA | TRBJ2-5 | many | TRBV4-3 | CASSPNWGETQYF | TGCGCCAGCAGCCCCAACTGGGGGGAGACCCAGTACTTC
TRBD1 | TRBJ2-5 | few | TRBV7-9 | CASSWDSVQETQYF | TGTGCCAGCAGTTGGGACAGCGTACAAGAGACCCAGTACTTC
TRBD2 | TRBJ2-1 | many | TRBV3-1 | CASSPGLAGNNEQFF | TGTGCCAGCAGCCCGGGACTAGCGGGAAACAATGAGCAGTTCTTC
TRBD2 | TRBJ2-2 | few | TRBV7-3 | CASSLNGLAGPEKELFF | TGTGCCAGCAGCTTAAATGGCCTAGCGGGTCCAGAGAAGGAGCTGTTTTTT
NA | TRBJ1-4 | NA | TRBV9 | CASSRRGEKLFF | TGTGCCAGCAGCCGCCGGGGTGAAAAACTGTTTTTT
NA | TRBJ2-7 | few | TRBV21-1 | CASGERQTYEQYF | TGTGCCAGCGGAGAGAGACAGACCTACGAGCAGTACTTC
TRBD1 | TRBJ1-6 | NA | TRBV30 | CAWIRTGVSSPLHF | TGTGCCTGGATTAGGACAGGGGTCAGTTCACCCCTCCACTTT
NA | TRBJ2-4 | NA | TRBV23-1 | CASSQYPEAKNIQYF | TGCGCCAGCAGTCAATACCCCGAAGCCAAAAACATTCAGTACTTC
NA | TRBJ2-7 | NA | TRBV7-8 | CASSLLQGRDEQYF | TGTGCCAGCAGCTTACTACAGGGCCGGGACGAGCAGTACTTC
NA | TRBJ2-7 | NA | TRBV6-2/TRBV6-3 | CASSYEVSYEQYF | TGTGCCAGCAGTTACGAGGTGTCCTACGAGCAGTACTTC
NA | TRBJ1-5 | NA | TRBV20-1 | CSARDPHSNQPQHF | TGCAGTGCTAGAGATCCCCATAGCAATCAGCCCCAGCATTTT
NA | TRBJ2-7 | few | TRBV7-6 | CASSLGVPTGGGSNEQYF | TGTGCCAGCAGCTTAGGTGTACCAACCGGGGGAGGAAGCAACGAGCAGTACTTC
NA | TRBJ1-4 | NA | TRBV7-2 | CASSLQGPVEKLFF | TGTGCCAGCAGCTTACAGGGGCCCGTCGAAAAACTGTTTTTT
NA | TRBJ2-2 | NA | TRBV6-1 | CASSEVGEGVRELFF | TGTGCCAGCAGTGAAGTCGGTGAGGGAGTTCGGGAGCTGTTTTTT
TRBD1 | TRBJ2-7 | few | TRBV20-1 | CSARGTGEYEQYF | TGCAGTGCTAGAGGGACAGGGGAATACGAGCAGTACTTC
NA | TRBJ1-2 | NA | TRBV12-3/TRBV12-4 | CASRTVSNYGYTF | TGTGCCAGTAGGACGGTATCTAACTATGGCTACACCTTC
NA | TRBJ1-5 | many | TRBV24-1 | CATSDLSATRPQHF | TGTGCCACCAGTGATTTGAGTGCTACAAGACCCCAGCATTTT
NA | TRBJ1-2 | NA | TRBV7-9 | CASSLETGPNYGYTF | TGTGCCAGCAGCTTAGAAACAGGCCCTAACTATGGCTACACCTTC
TRBD1 | TRBJ2-5 | few | TRBV28 | CASSSPQGVQETQYF | TGTGCCAGCAGTTCCCCTCAGGGGGTACAAGAGACCCAGTACTTC
TRBD2 | TRBJ2-1 | NA | TRBV20-1 | CSAGSAGGPDEQFF | TGCAGTGCTGGTTCGGCGGGAGGGCCGGATGAGCAGTTCTTC
NA | TRBJ1-1 | NA | TRBV20-1 | CSANPGKNTEAFF | TGCAGTGCTAACCCAGGGAAGAACACTGAAGCTTTCTTT
TRBD1 | TRBJ2-7 | few | TRBV2 | CASRIEGARDEQYF | TGTGCCAGCAGAATCGAGGGGGCGAGAGACGAGCAGTACTTC
NA | TRBJ1-4 | few | TRBV7-9 | CASSLAPGVGWEKLFF | TGTGCCAGCAGCTTAGCGCCCGGGGTCGGTTGGGAAAAACTGTTTTTT
TRBD1 | TRBJ2-7 | NA | TRBV15 | CATSRNRGSYEQYF | TGTGCCACCAGCAGAAACAGGGGTTCCTACGAGCAGTACTTC
TRBD2 | TRBJ2-3 | NA | TRBV27 | CASSHRTSGSTDTQYF | TGTGCCAGCAGTCACCGGACTAGCGGTAGCACAGATACGCAGTATTTT
TRBD2 | TRBJ2-3 | few | TRBV2 | CASRRRGSTDTQYF | TGTGCCAGCAGACGGCGCGGGAGTACAGATACGCAGTATTTT
TRBD2 | TRBJ2-1 | NA | TRBV5-5 | CASRGGAGVGEQFF | TGTGCCAGCAGGGGGGGAGCGGGAGTTGGTGAGCAGTTCTTC
NA | TRBJ1-6 | NA | TRBV6-1 | CASGGLRYSPLHF | TGTGCCAGCGGAGGGCTACGATATTCACCCCTCCACTTT
NA | TRBJ2-7 | few | TRBV19 | CASRRTRGYEQYF | TGTGCCAGTAGACGTACAAGGGGCTACGAGCAGTACTTC
NA | TRBJ2-5 | NA | TRBV29-1 | CSVEVRVKTSPNQETQYF | TGCAGCGTTGAAGTGAGGGTGAAAACTAGCCCAAACCAAGAGACCCAGTACTTC
NA | TRBJ1-4 | NA | TRBV6-5 | CASSYRSGNEKLFF | TGTGCCAGCAGTTACCGGTCAGGGAATGAAAAACTGTTTTTT
NA | TRBJ1-5 | NA | TRBV7-9 | CASSQDSQPQHF | TGTGCCAGCAGCCAGGACAGCCAGCCCCAGCATTTT
NA | TRBJ2-1 | few | TRBV20-1 | CSARRAAANEQFF | TGCAGTGCCCGAAGGGCGGCGGCCAATGAGCAGTTCTTC
NA | TRBJ2-3 | few | TRBV5-1 | CASSIDRRSTDTQYF | TGCGCCAGCAGCATAGACAGGCGGAGCACAGATACGCAGTATTTT
NA | TRBJ1-5 | NA | TRBV6-1 | CASSVQFGNQPQHF | TGTGCCAGCAGTGTGCAATTTGGGAATCAGCCCCAGCATTTT
TRBD1 | TRBJ2-2 | NA | TRBV18 | CASSPKDRGNTGELFF | TGTGCCAGCTCGCCGAAGGACAGGGGAAACACCGGGGAGCTGTTTTTT
TRBD1 | TRBJ2-5 | NA | TRBV5-1 | CASSQGTAETQYF | TGCGCCAGCAGCCAAGGGACAGCCGAGACCCAGTACTTC
NA | TRBJ2-7 | NA | TRBV19 | CASSIAPGSYEQYF | TGTGCCAGTAGTATAGCCCCTGGGTCCTACGAGCAGTACTTC
NA | TRBJ2-7 | few | TRBV5-6 | CASSLFRDPDYEQYF | TGTGCCAGCAGCTTGTTCCGGGACCCAGACTACGAGCAGTACTTC
TRBD2 | TRBJ2-3 | NA | TRBV11-2 | CASSLMGLSSIDTQYF | TGTGCCAGCAGCTTAATGGGACTATCGTCTATAGATACGCAGTATTTT
NA | TRBJ1-2 | NA | TRBV5-5 | CASSLDNVRRGYGYTF | TGTGCCAGCAGCTTGGATAACGTTAGGAGGGGATATGGCTACACCTTC
NA | TRBJ1-3 | few | TRBV9 | CASDTDGRGGNTIYF | TGTGCCAGCGACACCGACGGCCGAGGCGGAAACACCATATATTTT
TRBD1 | TRBJ1-4 | few | TRBV4-3 | CASSTWTGPNEKLFF | TGCGCCAGCAGCACTTGGACAGGTCCTAATGAAAAACTGTTTTTT